This entry is about one T cell receptor beta chain. Other nucleotide sequences from this sample produce the same CDR3. Everyone who took part was 18 to 89 years old, and they came from about two dozen US areas. This sample is drawn from a study of blood T cell repertoires in COVID-19. Some clones are missing from TCRdb's copy, which holds only in-frame ones; the method was immunoSEQ multiplex PCR. The data contain over 110,000 clones, approximately 80% of them seen just once; the ten biggest clones take up roughly 4%. Germline CDR1 and CDR2: KGHDR and SFDVKD. The CDR3 extends over 17 amino acids. Trimming at V came to 4 bases and at J to 4 bases, leaving 5 bases not matched to a gene.

The origin of this receptor is a man aged 45-65 years in a cohort exposed to, infected with or recovered from COVID-19 (not recorded which). The rearrangement uses TRBV24-1 and TRBJ2-1; 14 bases map to TRBD2. Sequenced material: PBMCs or T cells enriched from blood (not recorded which). CDR3: CATSDSGTSGGYNEQFF. The DNA of the CDR3 is TGTGCCACCAGTGACTCCGGGACTAGCGGGGGATACAATGAGCAGTTCTTC.